Below are 20 T cell receptor beta chains sequenced from a single sample in a study of early T cells in non-severe SARS-CoV-2 infection. Via MiXCR, TCRdb re-called the 5' RACE reads, giving one row per CDR3 protein. Seen here are about 35,000 distinct CDR3 sequences, about 7% observed once, and the top ten hold approximately 4.1%. The sample consisted of whole blood. The receptors here all came from an adult who was a healthcare worker with PCR-confirmed SARS-CoV-2 infection or an uninfected control (not recorded which).

The CDR3 sequence is CASSLARESEQYF. The CDR3 DNA sequence: TGTGCCAGCAGCCTCGCGCGGGAATCGGAGCAGTACTTC. The V and J genes are TRBV7-6 and TRBJ2-7, with D possibly TRBD2 on 6 matching bases. CDR3 length: 13 amino acids. Germline assignment: CDR1 SGHVS and CDR2 FNYEAQ. The V end lost 5 bases, the J end lost 7 bases, and 15 bases lay between the germline ends.

The CDR3 region is CASSFLAGGPPFF. The CDR3 coding sequence is TGCGCCAGCAGCTTCCTAGCGGGAGGGCCTCCGTTCTTC. The chain combines TRBV5-1 with TRBJ2-1, with 12 bases aligning to TRBD2. The CDR3 spans 13 residues. Germline V gene lookup returns CDR1 SGHRS and CDR2 YFSETQ. The junction had 6 bases not matched to a gene; V was cut back by 2 bases and J by 15 bases.

This clonotype was observed many times. CDR3 DNA sequence: TGTGCCAGCAGCTCAGCAGACAATGAGCAGTTCTTC. It encodes CASSSADNEQFF. The V gene is TRBV11-3, the J gene TRBJ2-1; D remains ambiguous. Germline-derived CDR1 and CDR2 are SGHNT and YENEEA. The CDR3 contains 12 residues. Deletions cut 4 bases from V and 5 bases from J, with 6 bases between. Filled out from reference TRBV11-3 and TRBJ2-1, the complete variable domain reads EAGVVQSPRYKIIEKKQPVAFWCNPISGHNTLYWYLQNLGQGPELLIRYENEEAVDDSQLPKDRFSAERLKGVDSTLKIQPAELGDSAVYLCASSSADNEQFFGPGTRLTVL.

This rearrangement joins TRBV12-3 or TRBV12-4 to TRBJ2-7, with TRBD1 matching over 9 bases. The CDR3 has 13 residues. The V and J ends lost 6 bases and 7 bases, in that order; junction bases with no gene match: 7. The CDR3 loop is CASSLQGAGEQYF. CDR3 in DNA: TGTGCCAGCAGCCTACAGGGGGCAGGGGAGCAGTACTTC.

This clonotype was found many times. The genes are TRBV29-1 and TRBJ2-2; 7 nucleotides match TRBD2. Germline V gene lookup returns CDR1 SQVTM and CDR2 ANQGSEA. This CDR3 is built from 14 residues. The V gene end was trimmed by 5 bases and the J gene end by 2 bases; junction bases not matched to a gene: 5. For the CDR3, the DNA is TGCAGCGTTCTGCGGGGGACTAACACCGGGGAGCTGTTTTTT. Translated: CSVLRGTNTGELFF.

Ten or more counts support this clonotype. The rearrangement links TRBV4-1 to TRBJ2-1; 9 positions match TRBD2. Germline CDR1 MGHRA, CDR2 YSYEKL. The CDR3 totals 16 residues. The junction had 7 bases not matched to a gene; V was cut back by 0 bases and J by 7 bases. The CDR3 DNA reads as TGCGCCAGCAGCCAAGATCCCGGACTAGCGATAAATGAGCAGTTCTTC. Residues: CASSQDPGLAINEQFF.

The table lists this clonotype with a few counts. The DNA for the CDR3 is TGTGCCAGCAGCTTCGTTTGGGGGAGCCAAGAGACCCAGTACTTC. As protein: CASSFVWGSQETQYF. The chain has TRBV7-8 and TRBJ2-5; D could derive from TRBD1 or TRBD2 (5 bases each). The germline V gene encodes CDR1 SGHVS and CDR2 FQNEAQ. The CDR3 contains 15 residues. V was pared by 3 bases and J by 1 base, with 12 bases between.

This clonotype occurred many times. The chain couples TRBV6-6 to TRBJ1-1, with D possibly matching TRBD1 (5 bases). Trimming removed 8 bases at V and 1 base at J, with 8 bases between. Germline V gene sequence: CDR1 MNHNY, CDR2 SVGAGI (reference sequence). The CDR3 spans 12 residues. The CDR3 spells CASRGKNTEAFF. In nucleotides, the CDR3 is TGTGCCAGCCGGGGGAAGAACACTGAAGCTTTCTTT.

By share, this clonotype ranks as medium-sized. The V and J genes are TRBV20-1 and TRBJ2-6; 13 bases line up with TRBD2. Germline V gene sequence: CDR1 DFQATT, CDR2 SNEGSKA (reference sequence). With V trimmed by 5 bases and J by 2 bases, 9 bases remained unmatched. CDR3 length: 18 amino acids. Written as DNA, the CDR3 is TGCAGTGCTCCGTGGACTAGCGGGAGCCATGCTGGGGCCAACGTCCTGACTTTC. As protein: CSAPWTSGSHAGANVLTF.

At least ten counts were recorded for this clonotype. The chain is built from TRBV3-1 and TRBJ1-6; no definite D call. V was trimmed by 4 bases and J by 7 bases, leaving 14 bases between them. The germline V gene encodes CDR1 LGHDT and CDR2 YNNKEL (reference sequence). The CDR3 runs to 15 residues. The CDR3 DNA sequence: TGTGCCAGCAGCCTCCGCGGCCGGGAAAATTCACCCCTCCACTTT. This translates into CASSLRGRENSPLHF. Together with reference TRBV3-1 and TRBJ1-6, the CDR3 gives the full variable domain: DTAVSQTPKYLVTQMGNDKSIKCEQNLGHDTMYWYKQDSKKFLKIMFSYNNKELIINETVPNRFSPKSPDKAHLNLHINSLELGDSAVYFCASSLRGRENSPLHFGNGTRLTVT.

Sample share makes this clonotype medium-sized. The chain has TRBV18 and TRBJ2-3; D ambiguous. Trimming removed 6 bases at V and 0 bases at J, with 4 bases between. Germline CDR1 is KGHSH and CDR2 is LQKENI. This CDR3 spans 12 amino acids. CDR3: CASSPSTDTQYF. CDR3 nucleotides: TGTGCCAGCTCGCCAAGCACAGATACGCAGTATTTT.

This clonotype was detected only a few times. For the CDR3, the DNA is TGTGCCGGGAAAGGAGGGACCGCACAAGAGACCCAGTACTTC. This codes for CAGKGGTAQETQYF. The rearrangement uses TRBV2 and TRBJ2-5, with D tentatively TRBD2 (6 bases). V was cut by 11 bases and J by 2 bases, with 18 bases left in between. CDR1 and CDR2 from the germline V gene are SNHLY and FYNNEI. CDR3 length equals 14 residues.

Ten or more counts support this clonotype. The chain combines TRBV7-3 with TRBJ2-3, with D hard to call. Germline V gene lookup returns CDR1 SGHTA and CDR2 FQGTGA. V was shortened by 3 bases and J by 0 bases, with 4 bases between the two germline ends. The CDR3 runs 13 residues. The CDR3 nucleotides are TGTGCCAGCAGCTTCGGGAGCACAGATACGCAGTATTTT. Translation: CASSFGSTDTQYF.

This clonotype has a count of ten or more. V usage is TRBV20-1 and J usage is TRBJ2-3; D is possibly TRBD1 (8 bases). V lost 4 bases and J 2 bases, leaving 22 bases between the germline ends. This CDR3 spans 17 amino acids. In germline, CDR1 is DFQATT, CDR2 SNEGSKA (reference sequence). The CDR3 DNA reads TGCAGTGCTACCAGGGGGCCGCCTAGCGGACACACAGATACGCAGTATTTT. Encoded protein: CSATRGPPSGHTDTQYF.

Comments on this clonotype: With a much larger clone just one base away, this may be a read error. The J gene is TRBJ2-7, the V gene TRBV4-1, with a possible D match to TRBD1 (5 bases). Germline V lookup: CDR1 MGHRA, CDR2 YSYEKL. The CDR3 is 15 residues long. V lost 0 bases and J lost 4, with 13 bases in between. The CDR3 coding sequence is TGCGCCAGCAGCCAAGACCGGGCAGGGTCATACGAGCAGTACTTC. This translates into CASSQDRAGSYEQYF.

This clonotype is labeled as medium-sized. This chain links TRBV20-1 with TRBJ2-1, with 13 nucleotides matching TRBD2. Germline V CDR1 and CDR2: DFQATT, SNEGSKA (reference sequence). The CDR3 totals 19 residues. V gave up 0 bases and J gave up 0 bases; unmatched junction bases: 8. The CDR3 DNA sequence: TGCAGTGCTAGAGAATCGACTAGCGGGGGGACCTTCTCCTACAATGAGCAGTTCTTC. This encodes CSARESTSGGTFSYNEQFF.

This chain links TRBV20-1 with TRBJ1-5, with D tentatively TRBD1 (5 bases). V gave up 6 bases and J gave up 3 bases, with 9 bases separating them. The CDR3 has 12 residues. The germline gives CDR1 DFQATT, CDR2 SNEGSKA (reference sequence). The CDR3 loop reads CSARQSNQPQHF. In DNA, the CDR3 is TGCAGTGCCAGACAGTCCAATCAGCCCCAGCATTTT.

This clonotype has at least ten counts. The V gene is TRBV28, the J gene TRBJ1-2, with D maybe TRBD1 (5 bases). From germline, CDR1 is MDHEN and CDR2 SYDVKM. V lost 4 bases and J lost 3, with 9 bases in between. The CDR3 is 13 residues long. The CDR3 DNA follows: TGTGCCAGCAGTTCCCGGGACGACTATGGCTACACCTTC. Translating it yields CASSSRDDYGYTF.

In this sample, this clonotype turned up many times. The chain links TRBV5-5 to TRBJ1-5; TRBD1 is a possible D gene (5 bases). CDR1 and CDR2 (germline): SGHKS, YYEKEE (reference sequence). The CDR3 has 15 amino acids. Trimming took 4 bases from V and 0 from J, leaving 11 bases between them. The DNA of the CDR3 is TGTGCCAGCAGCACGGACATCTATAGCAATCAGCCCCAGCATTTT. As protein: CASSTDIYSNQPQHF. Full variable domain (rest looked up from reference TRBV5-5 and TRBJ1-5): DAGVTQSPTHLIKTRGQQVTLRCSPISGHKSVSWYQQVLGQGPQFIFQYYEKEERGRGNFPDRFSARQFPNYSSELNVNALLLGDSALYLCASSTDIYSNQPQHFGDGTRLSIL.

This clonotype was seen many times. The rearrangement links TRBV7-8 to TRBJ1-5; tentative D call: TRBD1 (5 bases). V gave up 4 bases and J gave up 3 bases, with 13 bases separating them. Looked up from germline, CDR1 is SGHVS and CDR2 is FQNEAQ. The CDR3 has 15 residues. CDR3 nucleotide sequence: TGTGCCAGCAGCTCCGGACGGACATTCAATCAGCCCCAGCATTTT. Protein sequence: CASSSGRTFNQPQHF.